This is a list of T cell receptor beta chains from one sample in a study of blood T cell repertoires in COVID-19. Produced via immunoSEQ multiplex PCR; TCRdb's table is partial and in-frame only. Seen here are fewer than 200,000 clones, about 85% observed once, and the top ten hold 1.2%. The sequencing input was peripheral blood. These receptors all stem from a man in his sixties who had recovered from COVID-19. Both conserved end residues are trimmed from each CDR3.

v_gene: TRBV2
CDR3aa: ASNRDSTRDYGYT

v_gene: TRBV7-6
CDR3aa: ASSLRAQGSLGEKLF

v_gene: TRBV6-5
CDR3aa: ASSYFGQGHEQY

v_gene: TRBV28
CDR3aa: ASSFPPGLKQETQY

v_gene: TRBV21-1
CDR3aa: ASSNQDKGATGNTIY

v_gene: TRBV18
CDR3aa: ASSPQRGGQDEQF

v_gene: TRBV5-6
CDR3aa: ASSLINSGGPGTQY

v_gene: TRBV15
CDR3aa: ATSGGISLQGSNGYT

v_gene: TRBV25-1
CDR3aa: ASRKQGGEQY

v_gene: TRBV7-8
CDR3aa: ASSALGGGPQDTQY

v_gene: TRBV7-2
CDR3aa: ASSFQQGSRSPLH

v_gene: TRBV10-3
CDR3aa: AISFQGSSGELF

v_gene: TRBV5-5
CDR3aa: ASSWTTGGNGELF

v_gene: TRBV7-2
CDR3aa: ASSLGVLAGSYEQY

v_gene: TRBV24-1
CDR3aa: ATSDFPEISTNEKLF

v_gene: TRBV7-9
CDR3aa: ASSQTTGNNEQF

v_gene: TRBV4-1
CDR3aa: ASSQDSPGPSEQY

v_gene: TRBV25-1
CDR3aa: ASEGAYEQY

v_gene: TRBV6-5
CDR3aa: ASRDLAGEQF

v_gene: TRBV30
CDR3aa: AWSVLGTHNSPLH

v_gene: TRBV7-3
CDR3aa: ASSYGLVGTDTQY

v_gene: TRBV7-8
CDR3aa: ATTQGDYGYT

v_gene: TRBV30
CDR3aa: AWSVTPGMSYGYT

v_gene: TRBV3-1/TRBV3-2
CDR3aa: ASTNFGGLNTEAF

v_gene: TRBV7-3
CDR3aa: ASSLIPGTGRTGELF

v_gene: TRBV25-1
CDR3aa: ASSEGGPYEQY

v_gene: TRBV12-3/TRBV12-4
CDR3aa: ASRTGNYGYT

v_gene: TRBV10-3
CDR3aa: AISEWTSGGGRDEQY

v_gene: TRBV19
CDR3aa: ASTLDRMNTEAF

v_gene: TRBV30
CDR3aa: AWSANQGVVYEQY

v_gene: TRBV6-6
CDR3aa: ASSYSQGNTEAF

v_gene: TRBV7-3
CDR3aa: ASSPGTGGVTQY

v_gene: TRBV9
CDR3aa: ASSVVGTGNTGELF

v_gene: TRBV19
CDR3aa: ASSPSDRAGETQY

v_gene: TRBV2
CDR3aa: ASRGTGGNEQF

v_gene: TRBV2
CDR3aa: ASSSMGTRNIQY

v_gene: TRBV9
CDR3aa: ASSVEGDTEAF

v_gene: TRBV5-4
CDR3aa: ASSFSPTGELF

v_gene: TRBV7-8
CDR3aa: ASSGLAGQSSYEQY

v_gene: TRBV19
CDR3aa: ASSWRGAASSYNEQF

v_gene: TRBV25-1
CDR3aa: ASRGSRRNTEAF

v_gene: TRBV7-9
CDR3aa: ASSSGLGVGIGQF

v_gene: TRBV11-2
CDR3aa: ASSPRLYTIY

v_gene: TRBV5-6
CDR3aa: ASSLKSVWGTSQPQH

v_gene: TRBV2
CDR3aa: ASGGRGPNEKLF

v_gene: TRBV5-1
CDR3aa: ASTPDIRRDRAPFV

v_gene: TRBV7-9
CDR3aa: ASSPRGSYEQY

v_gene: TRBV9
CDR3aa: ASSVWGEGYT

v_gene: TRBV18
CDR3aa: ASSPDRAQPQH

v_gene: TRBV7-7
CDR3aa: ASMDRGTGELF

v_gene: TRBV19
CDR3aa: ASSTHRGDTGELF

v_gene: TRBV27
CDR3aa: ASSLSKGGESNEQF

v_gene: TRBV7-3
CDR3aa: ASSLTTSGGAQF

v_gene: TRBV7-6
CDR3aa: ASSLESGTSYEQY

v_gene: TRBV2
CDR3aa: ASSETADTYGYT

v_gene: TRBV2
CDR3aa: ASSRQGARGTEAF

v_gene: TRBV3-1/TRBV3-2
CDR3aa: ASSQGRRGHSGQPQH